One T cell receptor (beta chain) is described in this entry. This sample was included in a study of blood T cell repertoires in COVID-19. Study-wide context: T cells, B-cell-depleted T cells, or PBMCs provided the cDNA or gDNA that served as material.

TCRdb's copy holds only in-frame clones and misses some; the assay was immunoSEQ multiplex PCR. Found here are 350,000 to 400,000 clones, roughly 90% of them singletons; the top ten hold roughly 0.9%. The receptor comes from a woman between 40 and 55 years old who had been exposed to COVID-19. The sample comprised PBMCs or T cells enriched from blood (not recorded which).

The CDR3 protein is CASRPRGRAAGEKLFF. The CDR3 nucleotides are TGTGCCAGTAGGCCGAGGGGGAGAGCAGCGGGGGAAAAACTGTTTTTT. The J gene is TRBJ1-4, the V gene TRBV19; D may be TRBD1 (6 bases). In germline, CDR1 is LNHDA, CDR2 SQIVND (reference sequence). Trimming shortened V by 6 bases and J by 8 bases, and 22 bases separated the two germline ends. CDR3 size: 16 residues.